This T cell receptor (beta chain) was identified during a study of T cell responses to AZD1222 COVID-19 vaccine. General study results and limits: Nearly half of spike-specific TCRs reportedly go after variant regions that carry no mutations. Of the AZD1222 recipients, only five to seven were seropositive at baseline.

Sequencing used immunoSEQ multiplex PCR; TCRdb keeps in-frame clones, though not all of them. Of about 120,000 clones listed, roughly nine tenths are singletons. As for this clone: Its matching antigen is unknown.

Per germline, CDR1 SQVTM and CDR2 ANQGSEA. V lost 4 bases, J lost 3 bases, and 12 bases lay in between. CDR3 size: 13 residues. The TCR sequence derives from an adult in good health. The rearrangement links TRBV29-1 to TRBJ1-2; unclear D gene. Sequenced here: peripheral blood, sampled on day 0 of AZD1222 vaccination. The CDR3 bases are TGCAGCGTTGGGTTAGGGTCGGACTATGGCTACACCTTC. This translates into CSVGLGSDYGYTF. Full variable domain (remainder filled in from reference TRBV29-1 and TRBJ1-2): SAVISQKPSRDICQRGTSLTIQCQVDSQVTMMFWYRQQPGQSLTLIATANQGSEATYESGFVIDKFPISRPNLTFSTLTVSNMSPEDSSIYLCSVGLGSDYGYTFGSGTRLTVV.